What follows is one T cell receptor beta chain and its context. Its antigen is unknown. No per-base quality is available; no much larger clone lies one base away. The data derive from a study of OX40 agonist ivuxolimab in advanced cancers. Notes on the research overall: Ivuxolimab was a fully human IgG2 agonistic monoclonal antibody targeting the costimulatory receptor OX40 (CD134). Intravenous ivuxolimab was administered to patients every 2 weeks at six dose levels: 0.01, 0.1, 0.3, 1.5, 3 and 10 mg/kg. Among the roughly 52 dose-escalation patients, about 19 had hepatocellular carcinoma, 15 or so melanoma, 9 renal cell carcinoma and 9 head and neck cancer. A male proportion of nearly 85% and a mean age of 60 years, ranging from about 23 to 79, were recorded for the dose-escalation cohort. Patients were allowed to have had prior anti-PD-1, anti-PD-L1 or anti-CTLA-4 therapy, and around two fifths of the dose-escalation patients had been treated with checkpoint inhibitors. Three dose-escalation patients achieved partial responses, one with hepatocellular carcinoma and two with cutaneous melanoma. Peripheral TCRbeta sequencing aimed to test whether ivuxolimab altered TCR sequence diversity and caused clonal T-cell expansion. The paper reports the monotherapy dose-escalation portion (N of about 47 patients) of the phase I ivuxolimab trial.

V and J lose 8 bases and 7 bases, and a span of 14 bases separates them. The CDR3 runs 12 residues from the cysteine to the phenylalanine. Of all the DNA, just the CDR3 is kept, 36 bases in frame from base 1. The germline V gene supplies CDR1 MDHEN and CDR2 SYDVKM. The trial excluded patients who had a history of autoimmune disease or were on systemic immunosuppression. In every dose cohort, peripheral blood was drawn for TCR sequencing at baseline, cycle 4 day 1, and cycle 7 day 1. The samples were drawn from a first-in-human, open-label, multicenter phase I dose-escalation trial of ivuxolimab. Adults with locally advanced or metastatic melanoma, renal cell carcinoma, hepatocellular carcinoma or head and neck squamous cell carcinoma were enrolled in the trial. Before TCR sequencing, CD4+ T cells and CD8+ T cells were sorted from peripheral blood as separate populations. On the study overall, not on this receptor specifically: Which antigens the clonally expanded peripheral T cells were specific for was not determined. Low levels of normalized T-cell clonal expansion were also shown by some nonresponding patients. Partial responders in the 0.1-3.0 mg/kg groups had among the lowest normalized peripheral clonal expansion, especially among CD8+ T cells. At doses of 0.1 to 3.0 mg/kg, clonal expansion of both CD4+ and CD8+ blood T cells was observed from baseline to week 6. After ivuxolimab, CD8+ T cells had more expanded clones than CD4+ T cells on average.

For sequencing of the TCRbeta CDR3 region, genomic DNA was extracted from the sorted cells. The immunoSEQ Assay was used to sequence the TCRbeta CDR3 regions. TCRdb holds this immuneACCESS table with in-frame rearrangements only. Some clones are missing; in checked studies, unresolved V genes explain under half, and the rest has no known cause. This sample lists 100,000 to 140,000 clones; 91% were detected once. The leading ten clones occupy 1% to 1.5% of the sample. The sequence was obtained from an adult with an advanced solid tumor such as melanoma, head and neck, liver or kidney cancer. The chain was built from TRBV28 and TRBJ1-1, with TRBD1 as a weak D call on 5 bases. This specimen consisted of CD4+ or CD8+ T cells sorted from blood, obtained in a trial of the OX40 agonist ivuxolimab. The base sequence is TGTGCCAGCCTTTCTGGGGGTCGTGAAGCTTTCTTT. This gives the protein CASLSGGREAFF.